This T cell receptor beta chain was identified in a study of glioma-infiltrating T cells after dendritic cell vaccination. At the level of the study: Patients had newly diagnosed or recurrent glioblastoma and received dendritic cell vaccines.

Time point denoted: after dendritic cell vaccination, including at tumor progression/relapse. The data were produced by immunoSEQ multiplex PCR, yet TCRdb's version contains in-frame clones alone and is incomplete. The table has tens of thousands of clones, 89% seen once. Trimming cost V 4 bases and J 6 bases; bases outside gene matches: 13. The CDR3 spans 16 residues. Germline CDR1 reads MDHEN; CDR2 reads SYDVKM. The TCR comes from a human donor with glioblastoma. The material was blood, obtained after dendritic cell vaccination. This chain uses TRBV28 with TRBJ1-1, with 8 positions matching TRBD1. CDR3 coding DNA: TGTGCCAGCAGTTCACCCGGACAGGGAGGAATTCCTGAAGCTTTCTTT. Translating it yields CASSSPGQGGIPEAFF.